The 22 T cell receptor beta chains reported below all come from one sample, sequenced in a study of cytomegalovirus exposure and HLA in healthy donors. It was with 60 Vbeta and 13 Jbeta primers that the PCR ran. Generated by immunoSEQ multiplex PCR, the TCRdb table keeps only in-frame clones and is missing some. This sample's clone table lists over 30,000 clones. The specimen was PBMCs. The source of these receptors is a woman aged 35 to 49 in good health and CMV-seropositive.

This chain uses TRBV19 with TRBJ1-2; D unresolved. Germline assignment: CDR1 LNHDA and CDR2 SQIVND (reference sequence). This CDR3 contains 13 residues. With 7 bases removed from V and 6 bases from J, the gap between germline ends came to 15 bases. The CDR3 DNA reads as TGTGCCAGTAACCTAGGCCGGGAAGATGGCTACACCTTC. Translating it yields CASNLGREDGYTF.

The V and J genes are TRBV28 and TRBJ1-4; perhaps TRBD1 as D (6 bases). Germline lookup yields CDR1 MDHEN and CDR2 SYDVKM. The CDR3 is 13 residues long. The V and J ends lost 6 bases and 15 bases respectively, with 20 bases between them. CDR3 DNA: TGTGCCAGCAGCCCAGGACAGTTTTTCGGGGTGTTTTTT. Protein sequence: CASSPGQFFGVFF.

This chain uses TRBV18 with TRBJ2-7, with TRBD1 matching 7 bases. Unmatched junction bases numbered 4, after V lost 4 bases and J lost 1 base. The CDR3 covers 14 residues. Per germline, CDR1 KGHSH and CDR2 LQKENI. Here the CDR3 reads CASSLGQASYEQYF. CDR3 in DNA: TGTGCCAGCTCACTCGGACAGGCATCCTACGAGCAGTACTTC.

With regard to this clone: The same CDR3 can be traced to other DNA sequences in this sample. This chain joins TRBV20-1 and TRBJ2-7; tentatively, D is TRBD1 (5 bases). The germline V and J ends were trimmed by 6 bases and 5 bases, with 11 bases remaining between them. The CDR3 has 11 residues. CDR1 and CDR2 (germline): DFQATT, SNEGSKA (reference sequence). In nucleotides, the CDR3 is TGCAGTGCCTCAATGGGGCACGAGCAGTACTTC. It yields the protein CSASMGHEQYF.

The chain links TRBV19 to TRBJ2-1; 13 bases are shared with TRBD2. CDR3 size: 15 residues. The V and J ends lost 7 bases and 2 bases, in that order; junction bases with no gene match: 2. Germline V gives CDR1 LNHDA, CDR2 SQIVND (reference sequence). The CDR3 coding sequence is TGTGCCAGTACCGGACTAGCGGGGGCCTACAATGAGCAGTTCTTC. Protein sequence: CASTGLAGAYNEQFF.

This sequence joins TRBV2 and TRBJ2-7; TRBD2 matches 11 bases. The CDR3 length is 15 residues. V was pared by 6 bases and J by 3 bases, with 7 bases of the junction left unmatched. Germline CDR1 SNHLY, CDR2 FYNNEI. CDR3 amino acids: CASRKLAGVFYEQYF. For the CDR3, the DNA is TGTGCCAGCAGGAAACTAGCGGGAGTTTTCTACGAGCAGTACTTC.

The chain is built from TRBV6-6 and TRBJ2-2; TRBD2 agrees at 9 bases. J gave up 6 bases and V 0 bases, and 5 bases lay outside the gene matches. The germline gives CDR1 MNHNY, CDR2 SVGAGI (reference sequence). The CDR3 has 16 residues. CDR3 loop: CASSYSAGGPSGELFF. CDR3 DNA: TGTGCCAGCAGTTACTCGGCGGGAGGGCCCTCCGGGGAGCTGTTTTTT.

The V and J genes are TRBV9 and TRBJ2-4, with 15 bases that match TRBD2. After removal of 4 bases from V and 2 bases from J, the junction contained 10 bases not matched to a gene. The CDR3 loop spans 19 amino acids. From germline, CDR1 is SGDLS and CDR2 YYNGEE. The CDR3 here is CASSPGLAGGGLTKNIQYF. CDR3 nucleotides: TGTGCCAGCAGCCCGGGACTAGCGGGAGGAGGCCTTACCAAAAACATTCAGTACTTC.

The chain uses TRBV7-2 and TRBJ2-1; D is uncertain. Trimming left V 3 bases short and J 6 bases short, with 12 bases between. The CDR3 totals 14 residues. Germline assignment: CDR1 SGHTA and CDR2 FQGNSA. The CDR3, as DNA: TGTGCCAGCAGCTTGGGCGTCTCGTTCAATGAGCAGTTCTTC. Protein: CASSLGVSFNEQFF.

The chain couples TRBV9 to TRBJ1-3, with 8 nucleotides matching TRBD1. Germline values: CDR1 SGDLS, CDR2 YYNGEE. The CDR3 runs to 15 residues. Trimming cost V 4 bases and J 4 bases; bases outside gene matches: 7. CDR3 sequence: CASSFQGARGNTIYF. The CDR3 coding sequence is TGTGCCAGCAGCTTCCAGGGGGCGCGAGGAAACACCATATATTTT.

The V call is TRBV5-6, the J call TRBJ2-1; no clear D. Germline lookup yields CDR1 SGHDT and CDR2 YYEEEE. Between the trimmed V and J ends, which lost 0 bases and 1 base, there was a span of 8 bases. This CDR3 is built from 15 residues. The CDR3 is CASSLDVPSYNEQFF. The CDR3 bases are TGTGCCAGCAGCTTGGATGTCCCATCCTACAATGAGCAGTTCTTC.

This chain connects TRBV6-1 to TRBJ2-3; 10 bases agree with TRBD2. The CDR3 sequence is 14 residues long. V lost 6 bases and J lost 3; bases outside the gene matches: 3. The germline V gene encodes CDR1 MNHNS and CDR2 SASEGT. The CDR3 DNA reads TGTGCCAGCAGGCCGGGACTAGCGACAGATACGCAGTATTTT. It yields the protein CASRPGLATDTQYF.

The rearrangement joins TRBV6-1 to TRBJ2-1; TRBD2 agrees at 9 bases. This CDR3 has 15 residues. In germline, CDR1 is MNHNS, CDR2 SASEGT. V lost 8 bases, J lost 4 bases, and 9 bases stayed unmatched. The CDR3 coding sequence is TGTGCCAGCGGCAGCGGGGGGAGGAGTTACAATGAGCAGTTCTTC. This translates into CASGSGGRSYNEQFF.

V and J are TRBV6-4 and TRBJ1-2, with 11 nucleotides matching TRBD1. Germline V CDR1 and CDR2: MRHNA, SNTAGT. Losses at the gene ends were 6 bases for V and 7 bases for J; bases not matched to a gene: 7. This CDR3 is built from 14 residues. CDR3 protein: CASRITGTGGGYTF. The CDR3 coding sequence is TGTGCCAGCAGGATAACCGGGACAGGGGGTGGCTACACCTTC.

The chain combines TRBV6-5 with TRBJ1-1, with a tentative D call TRBD1 (5 bases). Deletions cut 2 bases from V and 0 bases from J, with 13 bases between. This CDR3 contains 16 residues. Germline V CDR1 and CDR2: MNHEY, SVGAGI. In DNA form, the CDR3 reads TGTGCCAGCAGTTACGATTGGGGGGATATGAACACTGAAGCTTTCTTT. This gives the protein CASSYDWGDMNTEAFF.

V and J are TRBV7-8 and TRBJ2-7; D possibly corresponds to TRBD2 (6 bases). The germline gives CDR1 SGHVS, CDR2 FQNEAQ. V lost 1 base to trimming and J lost 1 base, with 8 bases between them. The CDR3 is 14 amino acids. The CDR3 protein is CASSLVGRSYEQYF. CDR3 sequence (DNA): TGTGCCAGCAGCTTAGTTGGGAGGTCCTACGAGCAGTACTTC.

The V call is TRBV18, the J call TRBJ2-2, with 9 bases aligning to TRBD1. This CDR3 region has 16 residues. J gave up 3 bases and V 4 bases, and 6 bases lay outside the gene matches. CDR1 and CDR2 (germline): KGHSH, LQKENI. For the CDR3, the DNA is TGTGCCAGCTCACGAGAACAGGGGGCGGACACCGGGGAGCTGTTTTTT. This gives the protein CASSREQGADTGELFF.

This sequence joins TRBV7-8 and TRBJ1-4; D remains unclear. This CDR3 has 13 amino acids. V lost 2 bases and J lost 7, with 8 bases in between. Looked up from germline, CDR1 is SGHVS and CDR2 is FQNEAQ. CDR3 in amino acids: CASSLTGSEKLFF. CDR3 DNA: TGTGCCAGCAGCTTAACGGGGAGTGAAAAACTGTTTTTT.

The chain recombines TRBV18 with TRBJ1-1; maybe TRBD1 (5 bases). The CDR3 contains 17 residues. Looked up from germline, CDR1 is KGHSH and CDR2 is LQKENI. V lost 2 bases and J lost 5, with 21 bases in between. The CDR3: CASSPGHRPAGGTEAFF. The CDR3 nucleotides are TGTGCCAGCTCACCAGGACACAGGCCAGCCGGGGGGACTGAAGCTTTCTTT.

The chain carries TRBV28 and TRBJ2-1; 10 nucleotides align to TRBD2. This CDR3 has 14 amino acids. From germline, CDR1 is MDHEN and CDR2 SYDVKM. Trimming took 3 bases from V and 7 from J; bases not matched to a gene: 3. This CDR3 is CASSFSGRRNEQFF. CDR3 in DNA: TGTGCCAGCAGTTTTAGCGGGAGGAGAAATGAGCAGTTCTTC.

The chain links TRBV7-2 to TRBJ1-2; 7 bases agree with TRBD1. V was clipped by 5 bases and J by 2 bases; unmatched bases: 11. The CDR3 totals 16 residues. The germline V gene has CDR1 SGHTA and CDR2 FQGNSA. The CDR3 nucleotides read TGTGCCAGCAGCGTAAGGAAAGGGACAGCAAACTATGGCTACACCTTC. Translating it yields CASSVRKGTANYGYTF.

On this clone itself: At one of its ends the junction is not consistent with the germline gene, which may arise from a read error. J is TRBJ2-7 and V is TRBV30, with a possible D match to TRBD2 (5 bases). The CDR3 length is 11 residues. The germline V gene encodes CDR1 GTSNPN and CDR2 SVGIG (reference sequence). CDR3 coding DNA: TGTGCCTGGAGTGTTGGCGAGACTACGGACTTC. This codes for CAWSVGETTDF.